This passage covers 5 T cell receptor beta chains from one sample sequenced in a study of T cells in Graves' hyperthyroidism and ophthalmopathy. Regions amplified from RNA transcripts were the TCR beta CDR3 regions. A set of HTBI primers served as the primers for a first-round RT-PCR of the TCR CDR3. TCRdb re-analysed the multiplex PCR reads in MiXCR, keeping a single row per CDR3 protein. The sample lists roughly 510,000 distinct CDR3 sequences; approximately 48% were seen once. The sequencing sample was made of peripheral blood or thyroid tissue (not recorded which). The receptors come from an adult woman with Graves' disease, either hyperthyroidism or ophthalmopathy (not recorded which).

To note about this clonotype: This could be a read error, since a much larger clone is one nucleotide away. The conserved phenylalanine or tryptophan normally closing the CDR3 is absent here, so this likely arose from a read error. This rearrangement joins TRBV9 to TRBJ2-2; TRBD2 agrees at 9 bases. V was clipped by 2 bases and J by 1 base; unmatched bases: 0. Germline CDR1 reads SGDLS; CDR2 reads YYNGEE. This CDR3 comprises 15 residues. The CDR3 DNA reads as TGTGCCAGCAGCGTTAGCGGGGGGAACACCGGGGAGCTGTTTCTT. Translating gives CASSVSGGNTGELFL.

The table lists this clonotype with many counts. This rearrangement joins TRBV20-1 to TRBJ2-7; D is uncertain. The ends were cut back, 7 bases at V and 0 bases at J, with 13 bases in the middle. Looked up from germline, CDR1 is DFQATT and CDR2 is SNEGSKA (reference sequence). The CDR3 covers 13 residues. The CDR3 sequence: CSVPLRSSYEQYF. For the CDR3, the DNA is TGCAGTGTCCCCCTCCGGAGCTCCTACGAGCAGTACTTC.

This clonotype was counted at least ten times. V usage is TRBV24-1 and J usage is TRBJ2-2; no reliable D call. CDR3 size: 14 residues. The V end was cut by 5 bases, the J end by 4 bases, with 10 bases between. Germline V lookup: CDR1 KGHDR, CDR2 SFDVKD. CDR3 loop: CATSVGLTTGELFF. For the CDR3, the DNA is TGTGCCACCAGTGTCGGCCTAACCACCGGGGAGCTGTTTTTT.

This sequence joins TRBV7-9 and TRBJ2-7, with D perhaps matching TRBD1 or TRBD2 (5 bases each). Trimming removed 1 base from V and 4 bases from J, with 14 bases in between. Germline assignment: CDR1 SEHNR and CDR2 FQNEAQ (reference sequence). The CDR3 sequence is 15 residues long. The CDR3: CASSLGSQGRYEQYF. The CDR3, as DNA: TGTGCCAGCAGCTTAGGTTCCCAGGGACGATACGAGCAGTACTTC.

The chain has TRBV19 and TRBJ1-5; TRBD1 matches at 10 bases. The CDR3 length is 15 residues. Germline-derived CDR1 and CDR2 are LNHDA and SQIVND (reference sequence). Losses at the gene ends were 5 bases for V and 4 bases for J; bases not matched to a gene: 5. This chain's CDR3 is CASSRQGARNQPQHF. Here the CDR3 DNA reads TGTGCCAGTAGTCGACAGGGGGCTAGGAATCAGCCCCAGCATTTT.